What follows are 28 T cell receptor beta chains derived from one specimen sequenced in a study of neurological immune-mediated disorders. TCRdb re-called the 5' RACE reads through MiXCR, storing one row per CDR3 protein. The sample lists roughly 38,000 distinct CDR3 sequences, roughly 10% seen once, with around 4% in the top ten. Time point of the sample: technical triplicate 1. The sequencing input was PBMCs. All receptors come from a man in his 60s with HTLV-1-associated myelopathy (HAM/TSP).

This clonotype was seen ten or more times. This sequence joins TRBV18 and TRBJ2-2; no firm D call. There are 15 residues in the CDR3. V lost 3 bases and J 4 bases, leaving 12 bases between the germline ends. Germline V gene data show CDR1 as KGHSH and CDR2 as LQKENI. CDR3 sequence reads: CASSPPGRLTGELFF. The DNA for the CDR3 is TGTGCCAGCTCACCGCCAGGACGGCTCACCGGGGAGCTGTTTTTT.

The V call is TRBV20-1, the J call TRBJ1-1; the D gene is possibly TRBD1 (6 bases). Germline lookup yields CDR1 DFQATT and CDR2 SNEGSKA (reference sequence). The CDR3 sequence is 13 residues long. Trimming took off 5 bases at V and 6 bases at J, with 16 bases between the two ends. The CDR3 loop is CSARRPGASEAFF. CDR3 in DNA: TGCAGTGCTCGAAGGCCGGGGGCGTCTGAAGCTTTCTTT.

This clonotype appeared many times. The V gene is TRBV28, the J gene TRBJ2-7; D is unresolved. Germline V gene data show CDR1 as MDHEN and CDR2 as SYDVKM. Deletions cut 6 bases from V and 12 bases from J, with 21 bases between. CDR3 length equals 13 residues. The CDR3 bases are TGTGCCAGCAGCTTCCCCTCCAATGGCCCGCCGTACTTC. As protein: CASSFPSNGPPYF.

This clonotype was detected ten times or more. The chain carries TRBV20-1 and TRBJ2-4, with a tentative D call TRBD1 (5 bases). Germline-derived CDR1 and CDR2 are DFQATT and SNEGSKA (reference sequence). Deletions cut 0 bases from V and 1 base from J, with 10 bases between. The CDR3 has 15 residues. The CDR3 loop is CSARDSGIAKNIQYF. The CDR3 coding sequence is TGCAGTGCTAGAGATTCAGGGATCGCCAAAAACATTCAGTACTTC.

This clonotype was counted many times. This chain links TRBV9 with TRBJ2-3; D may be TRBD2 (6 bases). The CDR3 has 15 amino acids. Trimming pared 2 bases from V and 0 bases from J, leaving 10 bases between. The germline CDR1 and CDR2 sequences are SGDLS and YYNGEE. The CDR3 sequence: CASSVGGKSTDTQYF. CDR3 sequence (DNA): TGTGCCAGCAGCGTGGGCGGGAAGAGCACAGATACGCAGTATTTT.

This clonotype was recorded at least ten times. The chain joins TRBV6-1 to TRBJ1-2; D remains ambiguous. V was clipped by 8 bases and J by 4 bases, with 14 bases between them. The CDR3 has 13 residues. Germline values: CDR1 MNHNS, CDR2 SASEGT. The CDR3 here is CASRKESGYGYTF. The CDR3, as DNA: TGTGCCAGCCGCAAGGAGTCTGGCTATGGCTACACCTTC.

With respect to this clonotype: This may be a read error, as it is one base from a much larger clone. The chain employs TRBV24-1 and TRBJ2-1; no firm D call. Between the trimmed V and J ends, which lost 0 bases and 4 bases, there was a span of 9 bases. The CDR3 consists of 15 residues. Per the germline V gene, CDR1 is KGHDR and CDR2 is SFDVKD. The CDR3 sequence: CATSDLETLYNEQFF. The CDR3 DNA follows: TGTGCCACCAGTGATTTGGAGACTCTATACAATGAGCAGTTCTTC.

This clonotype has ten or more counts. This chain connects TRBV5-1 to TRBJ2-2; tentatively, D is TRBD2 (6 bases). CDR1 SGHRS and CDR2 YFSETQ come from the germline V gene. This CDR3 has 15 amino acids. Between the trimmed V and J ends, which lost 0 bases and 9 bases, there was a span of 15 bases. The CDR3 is CASSLEGQDYRELFF. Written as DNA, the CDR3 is TGCGCCAGCAGCTTGGAAGGGCAGGACTACAGGGAGCTGTTTTTT.

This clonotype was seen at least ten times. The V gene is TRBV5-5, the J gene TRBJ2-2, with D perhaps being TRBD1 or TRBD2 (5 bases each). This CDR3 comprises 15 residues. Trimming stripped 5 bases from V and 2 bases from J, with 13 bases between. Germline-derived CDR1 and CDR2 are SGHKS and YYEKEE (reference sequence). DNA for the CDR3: TGTGCCAGCAGGCGTCAGGGAGTAAACACCGGGGAGCTGTTTTTT. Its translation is CASRRQGVNTGELFF.

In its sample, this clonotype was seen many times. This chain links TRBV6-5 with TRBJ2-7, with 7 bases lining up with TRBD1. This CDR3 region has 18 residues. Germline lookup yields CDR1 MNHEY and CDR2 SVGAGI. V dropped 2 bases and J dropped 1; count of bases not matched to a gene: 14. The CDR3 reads CASSYRPTGLVGSYEQYF. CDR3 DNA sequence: TGTGCCAGCAGTTACCGTCCGACAGGGCTGGTTGGGTCCTACGAGCAGTACTTC.

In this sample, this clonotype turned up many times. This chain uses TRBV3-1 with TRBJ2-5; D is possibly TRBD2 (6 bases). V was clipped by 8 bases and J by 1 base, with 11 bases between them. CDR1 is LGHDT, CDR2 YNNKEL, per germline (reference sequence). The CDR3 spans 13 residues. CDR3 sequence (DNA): TGTGCCAGCTCTCGGGGGACCCAAGAGACCCAGTACTTC. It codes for CASSRGTQETQYF.

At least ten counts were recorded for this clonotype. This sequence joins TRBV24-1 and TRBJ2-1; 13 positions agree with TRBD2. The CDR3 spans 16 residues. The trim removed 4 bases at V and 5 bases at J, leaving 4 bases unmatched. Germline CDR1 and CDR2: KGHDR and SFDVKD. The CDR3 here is CATSEPTSGRNNEQFF. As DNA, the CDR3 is TGTGCCACCAGTGAGCCGACTAGCGGGAGGAACAATGAGCAGTTCTTC.

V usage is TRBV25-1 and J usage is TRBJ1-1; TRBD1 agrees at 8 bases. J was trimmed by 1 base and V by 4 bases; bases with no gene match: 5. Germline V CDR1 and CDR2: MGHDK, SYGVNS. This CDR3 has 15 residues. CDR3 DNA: TGTGCCAGCAGTGCTACCGGGACAGGGAACACTGAAGCTTTCTTT. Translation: CASSATGTGNTEAFF.

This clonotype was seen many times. In DNA form, the CDR3 reads TGTGCCAGCAGCCTCGGGACTAGCGGGGTGGGTGAGCAGTTCTTC. Its translation: CASSLGTSGVGEQFF. The rearrangement uses TRBV2 and TRBJ2-1; 13 bases are a match to TRBD2. CDR3 length: 15 amino acids. With 6 bases clipped from V and 9 bases from J, the junction kept 8 bases outside the gene matches. Germline CDR1 and CDR2: SNHLY and FYNNEI.

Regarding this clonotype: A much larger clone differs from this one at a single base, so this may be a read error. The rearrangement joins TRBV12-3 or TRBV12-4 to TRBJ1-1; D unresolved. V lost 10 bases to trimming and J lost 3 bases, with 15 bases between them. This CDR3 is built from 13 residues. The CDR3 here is CANTLGSYTEAFF. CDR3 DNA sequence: TGTGCCAACACCCTGGGGTCGTACACTGAAGCTTTCTTT.

CDR3 in amino acids: CAISLTGREYEQYF. CDR3 bases: TGTGCCATCAGTTTGACAGGGCGCGAGTACGAGCAGTACTTC. The chain couples TRBV10-3 to TRBJ2-7; the match to TRBD1 covers 7 bases. The V gene end was trimmed by 5 bases and the J gene end by 4 bases; junction bases not matched to a gene: 8. The germline gives CDR1 ENHRY, CDR2 SYGVKD. The CDR3 consists of 14 residues.

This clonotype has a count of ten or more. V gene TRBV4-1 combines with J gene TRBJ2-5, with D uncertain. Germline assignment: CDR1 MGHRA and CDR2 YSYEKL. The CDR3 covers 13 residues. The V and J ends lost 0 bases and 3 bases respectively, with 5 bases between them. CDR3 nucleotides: TGCGCCAGCAGCCAAGATACCGAAGAGACCCAGTACTTC. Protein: CASSQDTEETQYF.

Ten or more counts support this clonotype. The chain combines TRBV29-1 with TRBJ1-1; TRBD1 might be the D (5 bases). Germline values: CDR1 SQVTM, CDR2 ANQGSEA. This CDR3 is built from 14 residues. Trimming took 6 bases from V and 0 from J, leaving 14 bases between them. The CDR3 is CSVEVTAMNTEAFF. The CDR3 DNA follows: TGCAGCGTCGAGGTGACAGCCATGAACACTGAAGCTTTCTTT.

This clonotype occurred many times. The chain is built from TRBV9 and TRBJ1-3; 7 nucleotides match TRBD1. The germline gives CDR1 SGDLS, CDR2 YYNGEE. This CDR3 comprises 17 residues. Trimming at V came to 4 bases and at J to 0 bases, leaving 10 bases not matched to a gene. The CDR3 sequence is CASSPQPGTASGNTIYF. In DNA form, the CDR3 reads TGTGCCAGCAGCCCCCAGCCCGGGACAGCCTCTGGAAACACCATATATTTT.

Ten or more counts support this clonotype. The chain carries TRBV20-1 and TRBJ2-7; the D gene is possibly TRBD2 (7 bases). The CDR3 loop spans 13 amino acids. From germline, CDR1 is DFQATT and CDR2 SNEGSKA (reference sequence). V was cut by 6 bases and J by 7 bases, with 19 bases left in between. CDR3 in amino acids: CSAAGRGAGEQYF. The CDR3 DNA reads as TGCAGTGCCGCGGGACGGGGGGCGGGAGAGCAGTACTTC.

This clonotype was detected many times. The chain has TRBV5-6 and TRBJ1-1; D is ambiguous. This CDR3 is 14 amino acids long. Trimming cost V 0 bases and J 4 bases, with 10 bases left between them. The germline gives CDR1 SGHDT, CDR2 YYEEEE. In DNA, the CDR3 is TGTGCCAGCAGCTTGGGGTATAGTGGCACTGAAGCTTTCTTT. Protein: CASSLGYSGTEAFF.

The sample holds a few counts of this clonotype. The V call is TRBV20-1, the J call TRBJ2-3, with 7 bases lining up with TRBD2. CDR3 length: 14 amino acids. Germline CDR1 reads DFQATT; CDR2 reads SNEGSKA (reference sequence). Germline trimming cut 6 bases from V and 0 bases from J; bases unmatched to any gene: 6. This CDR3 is CSALLARSTDTQYF. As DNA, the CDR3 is TGCAGTGCCCTACTAGCGCGAAGCACAGATACGCAGTATTTT.

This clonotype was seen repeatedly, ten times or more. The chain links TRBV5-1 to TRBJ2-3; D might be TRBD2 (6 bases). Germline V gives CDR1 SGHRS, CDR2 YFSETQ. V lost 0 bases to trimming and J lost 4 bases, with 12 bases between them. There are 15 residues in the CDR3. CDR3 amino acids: CASSLVSGDPDTQYF. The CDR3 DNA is TGCGCCAGCAGCTTGGTTTCGGGAGACCCAGATACGCAGTATTTT.

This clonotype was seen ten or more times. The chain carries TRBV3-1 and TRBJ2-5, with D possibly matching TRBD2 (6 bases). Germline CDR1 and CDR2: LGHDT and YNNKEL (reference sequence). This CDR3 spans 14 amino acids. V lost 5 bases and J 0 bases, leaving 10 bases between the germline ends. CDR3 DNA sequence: TGTGCCAGCAGCTATCGGGAGTACCAAGAGACCCAGTACTTC. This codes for CASSYREYQETQYF.

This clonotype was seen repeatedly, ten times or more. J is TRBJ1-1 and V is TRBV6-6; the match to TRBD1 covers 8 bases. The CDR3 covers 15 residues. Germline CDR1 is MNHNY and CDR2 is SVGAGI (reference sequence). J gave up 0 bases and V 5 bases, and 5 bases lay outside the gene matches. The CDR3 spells CASSAPGQVNTEAFF. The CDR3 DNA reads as TGTGCCAGCAGTGCACCGGGACAGGTGAACACTGAAGCTTTCTTT.

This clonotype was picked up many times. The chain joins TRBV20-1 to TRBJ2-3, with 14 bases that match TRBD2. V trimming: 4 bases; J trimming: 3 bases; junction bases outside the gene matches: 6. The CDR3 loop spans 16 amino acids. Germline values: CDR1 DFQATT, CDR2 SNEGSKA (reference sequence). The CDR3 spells CSATGTSGRTTDTQYF. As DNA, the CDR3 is TGCAGTGCTACCGGGACTAGCGGGAGAACGACAGATACGCAGTATTTT.

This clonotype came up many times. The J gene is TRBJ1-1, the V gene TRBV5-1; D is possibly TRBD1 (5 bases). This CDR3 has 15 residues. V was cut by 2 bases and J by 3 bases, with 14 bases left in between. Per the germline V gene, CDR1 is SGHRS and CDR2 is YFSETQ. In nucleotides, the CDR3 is TGCGCCAGCAGCTTCATTGGACAAGGGGACACTGAAGCTTTCTTT. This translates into CASSFIGQGDTEAFF.

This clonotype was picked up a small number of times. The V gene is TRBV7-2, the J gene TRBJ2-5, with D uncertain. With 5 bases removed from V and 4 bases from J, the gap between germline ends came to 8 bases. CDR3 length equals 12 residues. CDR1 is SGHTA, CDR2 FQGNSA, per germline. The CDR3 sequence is CASSPALETQYF. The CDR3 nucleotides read TGTGCCAGCAGCCCGGCCCTAGAGACCCAGTACTTC. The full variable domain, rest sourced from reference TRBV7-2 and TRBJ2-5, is GAGVSQSPSNKVTEKGKDVELRCDPISGHTALYWYRQSLGQGLEFLIYFQGNSAPDKSGLPSDRFSAERTGGSVSTLTIQRTQQEDSAVYLCASSPALETQYFGPGTRLLVL.